The 6 T cell receptor beta chains in this list originate from one sample, sequenced in a study of cytomegalovirus exposure and HLA in healthy donors. The primer mix had 60 Vbeta and 13 Jbeta primers. Profiled with immunoSEQ multiplex PCR; TCRdb holds only in-frame clones, not every one. The table has under 200,000 clones, around 81% seen once. Material: PBMCs. The receptors originated from a man aged 40-55 years in good health and CMV-seronegative.

J is TRBJ2-7 and V is TRBV5-6, with D possibly matching TRBD1 (6 bases). Trimming removed 2 bases at V and 0 bases at J, with 9 bases between. CDR1 and CDR2 (germline): SGHDT, YYEEEE. CDR3 length equals 14 residues. CDR3 in amino acids: CASSFGGNSYEQYF. In DNA, the CDR3 is TGTGCCAGCAGCTTTGGGGGCAACTCCTACGAGCAGTACTTC.

The chain has TRBV5-1 and TRBJ2-2, with a tentative D call TRBD1 (5 bases). CDR1 SGHRS and CDR2 YFSETQ come from the germline V gene. The CDR3 is made up of 16 amino acids. The V end lost 0 bases, the J end lost 1 base, and 10 bases lay between the germline ends. CDR3 bases: TGCGCCAGCAGCTTGGTAGGTCAGGGGAACACCGGGGAGCTGTTTTTT. Protein product: CASSLVGQGNTGELFF.

The chain recombines TRBV7-2 with TRBJ2-1; 11 nucleotides agree with TRBD2. The V gene end was trimmed by 7 bases and the J gene end by 5 bases; junction bases not matched to a gene: 7. CDR1 and CDR2 from the germline V gene are SGHTA and FQGNSA. CDR3 length equals 15 residues. The CDR3 is CASNPSGGSNNEQFF. The CDR3 DNA reads as TGTGCCAGCAACCCTAGCGGGGGGTCGAACAATGAGCAGTTCTTC. The full variable domain, its missing parts supplied by reference TRBV7-2 and TRBJ2-1, is GAGVSQSPSNKVTEKGKDVELRCDPISGHTALYWYRQSLGQGLEFLIYFQGNSAPDKSGLPSDRFSAERTGGSVSTLTIQRTQQEDSAVYLCASNPSGGSNNEQFFGPGTRLTVL.

This chain connects TRBV14 to TRBJ2-4; D might be TRBD2 (6 bases). The CDR3 runs 17 residues. Deletions cut 4 bases from V and 0 bases from J, with 16 bases between. CDR1 SGHDN and CDR2 FVKESK come from the germline V gene. CDR3 region: CASSLGGTATAKNIQYF. The CDR3 bases are TGTGCCAGCAGCCTCGGGGGAACGGCAACAGCCAAAAACATTCAGTACTTC.

This sequence joins TRBV28 and TRBJ2-7; D ambiguous. The CDR3 runs to 14 residues. Trimming removed 5 bases at V and 7 bases at J, with 18 bases between. Germline V gene data show CDR1 as MDHEN and CDR2 as SYDVKM. CDR3 DNA sequence: TGTGCCAGCAGTCTAGGTGGCAGCCGACCGGAGCAGTACGTC. Encoded protein: CASSLGGSRPEQYV.

The chain carries TRBV18 and TRBJ2-2; TRBD1 might be the D (6 bases). CDR3 length equals 15 residues. V shed 5 bases and J shed 2 bases, with 12 bases lying between them. Germline loops: CDR1 KGHSH, CDR2 LQKENI. CDR3 protein: CASSNRDKNTGELFF. The CDR3 DNA follows: TGTGCCAGCTCAAACCGGGACAAAAACACCGGGGAGCTGTTTTTT. The full variable domain, completed using reference TRBV18 and TRBJ2-2, is NAGVMQNPRHLVRRRGQEARLRCSPMKGHSHVYWYRQLPEEGLKFMVYLQKENIIDESGMPKERFSAEFPKEGPSILRIQQVVRGDSAAYFCASSNRDKNTGELFFGEGSRLTVL.